The 9 T cell receptor beta chains presented below share a single source sample, sequenced in a study of breast tumors, draining lymph nodes, adjacent tissues. TCRdb independently ran MiXCR on the multiplex PCR reads; one entry per CDR3 protein. The sample includes 150,000 to 200,000 distinct CDR3 sequences, roughly a third seen only once; the top ten take approximately 4.2%. Axillary draining lymph nodes of breast cancer patients supplied the node samples. Sequencing was done on a sample of axillary lymph node tissue. These receptors all come from a female donor with breast cancer. Some clones in this sample may be carry-over from other donors' samples.

This clonotype was picked up many times. The rearrangement uses TRBV12-3 or TRBV12-4 and TRBJ1-2; D uncertain. V was clipped by 3 bases and J by 5 bases, with 10 bases between them. The CDR3 has 13 residues. CDR3 nucleotide sequence: TGTGCCAGCAGTTTGGGGAGAATGTATGGCTACACCTTC. Protein product: CASSLGRMYGYTF.

This clonotype was seen a handful of times. This chain joins TRBV6-2 or TRBV6-3 and TRBJ2-3; 7 bases match TRBD2. CDR1 is MNHEY and CDR2 is SVGEGT in the germline V gene. The V gene end was trimmed by 0 bases and the J gene end by 4 bases; junction bases not matched to a gene: 13. The CDR3 totals 18 residues. The chain's CDR3 is CASSYSRIPLADPDTQYF. In DNA, the CDR3 is TGTGCCAGCAGTTACTCGAGGATTCCGCTAGCGGATCCAGATACGCAGTATTTT.

Details on this clonotype: This may stem from a read error, because a much larger clone lies one nucleotide away. Here the CDR3 omits its conserved ending phenylalanine or tryptophan, so a read error is the likely source. The chain employs TRBV6-5 and TRBJ2-1; no reliable D call. The length of the CDR3 is 16 residues. V was trimmed by 1 base and J by 7 bases, leaving 17 bases between them. Germline-derived CDR1 and CDR2 are MNHEY and SVGAGI. The CDR3 bases are TGTGCCAGCAGTTACTTGGGTCGTCAATCGTATAATGAGCAGTTCCTC. The encoded protein is CASSYLGRQSYNEQFL.

As concerns this clonotype: One base away lies a much larger clone, so this may be a sequencing read error. The chain couples TRBV5-5 to TRBJ2-7; 8 bases are shared with TRBD1. Germline CDR1 is SGHKS and CDR2 is YYEKEE (reference sequence). The CDR3 loop spans 14 amino acids. After removal of 7 bases from V and 2 bases from J, the junction contained 8 bases not matched to a gene. The CDR3 spells CASGYGQGAYEQYF. As DNA, the CDR3 is TGTGCCAGCGGTTATGGACAGGGAGCCTACGAGCAGTACTTC. The complete variable domain, with remaining parts taken from reference TRBV5-5 and TRBJ2-7, reads DAGVTQSPTHLIKTRGQQVTLRCSPISGHKSVSWYQQVLGQGPQFIFQYYEKEERGRGNFPDRFSARQFPNYSSELNVNALLLGDSALYLCASGYGQGAYEQYFGPGTRLTVT.

This clonotype was counted many times. The genes are TRBV12-3 or TRBV12-4 and TRBJ2-1; D gene uncertain. The CDR3 is 12 amino acids. Trimming pared 5 bases from V and 7 bases from J, leaving 9 bases between. The CDR3 protein is CASSPLTNEQFF. The CDR3, as DNA: TGTGCCAGCAGTCCCCTCACAAATGAGCAGTTCTTC.

The count of this clonotype is one. This chain joins TRBV15 and TRBJ2-1; 9 nucleotides align to TRBD2. CDR1 LNHNV and CDR2 YYDKDF come from the germline V gene (reference sequence). The CDR3 has 16 amino acids. The V gene end was trimmed by 3 bases and the J gene end by 6 bases; junction bases not matched to a gene: 9. The CDR3 is CATSSVAGATLNEQFF. The CDR3 nucleotides are TGTGCCACCAGCAGCGTAGCGGGGGCCACGCTCAATGAGCAGTTCTTC.

This clonotype was counted at least ten times. The chain employs TRBV7-8 and TRBJ2-5, with D perhaps TRBD1 (5 bases). The CDR3 covers 17 residues. Germline V gene data show CDR1 as SGHVS and CDR2 as FQNEAQ. V lost 2 bases and J lost 0, with 16 bases in between. CDR3 sequence: CASSLWSQGRHQETQYF. DNA for the CDR3: TGTGCCAGCAGCTTATGGTCCCAGGGTAGGCACCAAGAGACCCAGTACTTC. Variable domain in full (rest from reference TRBV7-8 and TRBJ2-5): GAGVSQSPRYKVAKRGQDVALRCDPISGHVSLFWYQQALGQGPEFLTYFQNEAQLDKSGLPSDRFFAERPEGSVSTLKIQRTQQEDSAVYLCASSLWSQGRHQETQYFGPGTRLLVL.

There are a few counts of this clonotype. A much larger clone is a single base away; this may be a read error. The chain couples TRBV20-1 to TRBJ2-7; D is tentatively TRBD1 or TRBD2 (5 bases each). Trimming left V 6 bases short and J 0 bases short, with 9 bases between. Germline CDR1 and CDR2: DFQATT and SNEGSKA (reference sequence). The CDR3 runs 12 residues. The CDR3 loop is CSAPGASYEQYF. The CDR3 DNA sequence: TGCAGTGCCCCCGGGGCCTCCTACGAGCAGTACTTC.

This clonotype was seen many times. This chain links TRBV20-1 with TRBJ2-7; D possibly corresponds to TRBD2 (5 bases). CDR3 length: 15 amino acids. Between the trimmed V and J ends, which lost 6 bases and 1 base, there was a span of 19 bases. Germline CDR1 is DFQATT and CDR2 is SNEGSKA (reference sequence). The CDR3 sequence: CSAYANGESSYEQYF. The CDR3 DNA is TGCAGTGCGTATGCTAATGGGGAGAGTTCCTACGAGCAGTACTTC.